This T cell receptor beta chain comes out of a study of T cell responses to AZD1222 COVID-19 vaccine. For this clone: Its antigen is not identified.

The study, taken as a whole, reports: White British ancestry dominated among donors, who included more females, and clonal diversity was possibly underestimated. CD4 TCRs covered the whole spike, strongest at regions 160-218 and 743-854.

Profiling relied on immunoSEQ multiplex PCR, and the TCRdb table lists in-frame clones only, not all of them. The repertoire holds about 78,000 clones, with around 90% as singletons. V lost 10 bases and J 6 bases, leaving 18 bases between the germline ends. This CDR3 has 13 amino acids. Germline assignment: CDR1 KGHSH and CDR2 LQKENI. The clonotype was recovered from an adult in good health. The chain uses TRBV18 and TRBJ1-2; D might be TRBD1 (5 bases). The material sequenced was peripheral blood, taken on day 0 of AZD1222 vaccination. The CDR3 region is CAMRGGPDDGYTF. The CDR3, as DNA: TGTGCCATGCGGGGGGGACCTGACGATGGCTACACCTTC. The full variable domain, completed using reference TRBV18 and TRBJ1-2, is NAGVMQNPRHLVRRRGQEARLRCSPMKGHSHVYWYRQLPEEGLKFMVYLQKENIIDESGMPKERFSAEFPKEGPSILRIQQVVRGDSAAYFCAMRGGPDDGYTFGSGTRLTVV.